The 3 T cell receptor beta chains below all came from one sample that was sequenced in a study of control samples from healthy donors and cancer patients. TCRdb's copy holds only in-frame clones and misses some; the assay was immunoSEQ multiplex PCR. The table records about 170,000 clones, around 90% of them present only once. Sequenced input: blood. The receptors shown here come from a woman in her twenties or thirties in good health.

The rearrangement joins TRBV7-2 to TRBJ1-4; TRBD1 aligns across 10 bases. The CDR3 consists of 15 residues. The V segment lost 5 bases and the J segment 8 bases; nucleotides outside the gene matches: 8. Per germline, CDR1 SGHTA and CDR2 FQGNSA. The CDR3 protein is CASSNLGTGVEKLFF. The CDR3 region has the DNA TGTGCCAGCAGCAACCTCGGGACAGGGGTCGAAAAACTGTTTTTT.

V and J are TRBV30 and TRBJ1-2; 11 bases agree with TRBD1. This CDR3 has 14 amino acids. Germline CDR1 and CDR2: GTSNPN and SVGIG (reference sequence). Trimming removed 1 base from V and 6 bases from J; junction bases left unmatched: 4. For the CDR3, the DNA is TGTGCCTGGAGTGCATCGGGACAGGGGGATGGCTACACCTTC. Translated: CAWSASGQGDGYTF.

The chain joins TRBV9 to TRBJ1-4, with D maybe TRBD1 (6 bases). Germline loops: CDR1 SGDLS, CDR2 YYNGEE. CDR3 length: 15 residues. With 0 bases removed from V and 8 bases from J, the gap between germline ends came to 14 bases. The CDR3 DNA reads TGTGCCAGCAGCGTAGCGGCAGGGGTTCAGGAAAAACTGTTTTTT. Translation gives CASSVAAGVQEKLFF.